A single sample gave rise to the 28 T cell receptor beta chains below, sequenced in a study of immune evolution from preneoplasia to lung adenocarcinoma. Profiled with immunoSEQ multiplex PCR; TCRdb holds only in-frame clones, not every one. This sample yields roughly 11,000 clones, of which roughly 85% are seen a single time; around 3.5% belongs to the top ten. The sample comprised FFPE invasive lung adenocarcinoma tissue. The receptors were gathered from a person between 65 and 80 years old with invasive lung adenocarcinoma.

DNA for the CDR3: TGTGCCAGCAGTGAGGCAGGCGGAGGGGCACTTAATGAAAAACTGTTTTTT. It yields the protein CASSEAGGGALNEKLFF. The chain couples TRBV6-1 to TRBJ1-4; perhaps TRBD1 as D (5 bases). The CDR3 is made up of 17 amino acids. Trimming removed 3 bases from V and 4 bases from J, with 18 bases in between. CDR1 is MNHNS and CDR2 is SASEGT in the germline V gene.

The chain links TRBV18 to TRBJ2-1, with 9 bases aligning to TRBD2. J lost 9 bases, V lost 1 base, and 10 bases had no gene match. CDR1 and CDR2 (germline): KGHSH, LQKENI. CDR3 length: 16 amino acids. The CDR3 region has the DNA TGTGCCAGCTCACCACTAGCGGGAGACCTTTCCAGTGAGCAGTTCTTC. Encoded protein: CASSPLAGDLSSEQFF.

This rearrangement joins TRBV5-6 to TRBJ1-3; D remains ambiguous. V gave up 2 bases and J gave up 1 base, with 7 bases separating them. This CDR3 has 14 amino acids. Germline V gives CDR1 SGHDT, CDR2 YYEEEE. The CDR3 bases are TGTGCCAGCAGCTTCGGGGATTCTGGAAACACCATATATTTT. Its protein product is CASSFGDSGNTIYF.

This rearrangement joins TRBV28 to TRBJ1-2, with D possibly being TRBD1 (6 bases). Trimming removed 3 bases from V and 3 bases from J, with 11 bases in between. In germline, CDR1 is MDHEN, CDR2 SYDVKM. This CDR3 is built from 14 residues. CDR3 nucleotides: TGTGCCAGCAGTTTTGGGGGCGCAGACTATGGCTACACCTTC. Residues: CASSFGGADYGYTF.

The CDR3 loop is CACSRRGPGTEAFF. In nucleotides, the CDR3 is TGTGCCTGCTCCCGACGGGGACCAGGCACTGAAGCTTTCTTT. V usage is TRBV30 and J usage is TRBJ1-1, with a weak D call TRBD1 (5 bases). V lost 6 bases, J lost 4 bases, and 18 bases lay in between. CDR1 and CDR2 (germline): GTSNPN, SVGIG (reference sequence). The CDR3 is made up of 14 amino acids.

There are a few counts of this clone. The J gene is TRBJ1-5, the V gene TRBV19; no clear D. The CDR3 contains 14 residues. The V end lost 6 bases, the J end lost 7 bases, and 16 bases lay between the germline ends. Germline CDR1 is LNHDA and CDR2 is SQIVND (reference sequence). The DNA of the CDR3 is TGTGCCAGTAGGGAACCTAACGGCGCCCAGCCCCAGCATTTT. Protein sequence: CASREPNGAQPQHF.

The sample holds a few counts of this clone. The chain is built from TRBV5-1 and TRBJ2-5; 8 nucleotides align to TRBD1. CDR3 length: 14 residues. Germline values: CDR1 SGHRS, CDR2 YFSETQ. V shed 1 base and J 3 bases; nucleotides not matched to a gene: 2. CDR3: CASSLNRGEETQYF. The DNA of the CDR3 is TGCGCCAGCAGCTTGAACAGGGGGGAAGAGACCCAGTACTTC.

This chain joins TRBV7-3 and TRBJ2-7; the D gene is possibly TRBD2 (5 bases). With 0 bases removed from V and 6 bases from J, the gap between germline ends came to 18 bases. The germline gives CDR1 SGHTA, CDR2 FQGTGA. CDR3 length equals 16 residues. Here the CDR3 reads CASSLTGGRGHREQYF. The CDR3 DNA is TGTGCCAGCAGCTTAACAGGCGGACGGGGTCATCGCGAGCAGTACTTC.

A few counts support this clone. J is TRBJ2-7 and V is TRBV15; TRBD1 or TRBD2 may be the D gene (6 bases each). Trimming cost V 1 base and J 5 bases, with 15 bases left between them. The CDR3 totals 15 residues. Germline loops: CDR1 LNHNV, CDR2 YYDKDF (reference sequence). In nucleotides, the CDR3 is TGTGCCACCAGCAGAGCTCTCGGGGGCTTGGACGAGCAGTACTTC. Its translation: CATSRALGGLDEQYF. The whole variable domain, filled in from reference TRBV15 and TRBJ2-7, reads DAMVIQNPRYQVTQFGKPVTLSCSQTLNHNVMYWYQQKSSQAPKLLFHYYDKDFNNEADTPDNFQSRRPNTSFCFLDIRSPGLGDTAMYLCATSRALGGLDEQYFGPGTRLTVT.

V is TRBV5-6 and J is TRBJ1-2; a possible D gene is TRBD1 (5 bases). Per the germline V gene, CDR1 is SGHDT and CDR2 is YYEEEE. The CDR3 length is 14 residues. V was pared by 4 bases and J by 7 bases, with 17 bases between. This CDR3 reads CASSVGAEWGGYTF. CDR3 nucleotides: TGTGCCAGCAGCGTTGGGGCTGAGTGGGGTGGCTACACCTTC. Full variable domain (rest looked up from reference TRBV5-6 and TRBJ1-2): DAGVTQSPTHLIKTRGQQVTLRCSPKSGHDTVSWYQQALGQGPQFIFQYYEEEERQRGNFPDRFSGHQFPNYSSELNVNALLLGDSALYLCASSVGAEWGGYTFGSGTRLTVV.

This chain links TRBV11-3 with TRBJ2-1; D is possibly TRBD1 (6 bases). V was shortened by 4 bases and J by 4 bases, with 8 bases between the two germline ends. The CDR3 spans 13 residues. Per the germline V gene, CDR1 is SGHNT and CDR2 is YENEEA. The CDR3 DNA reads TGTGCCAGCAGCTCGGGACAATACAATGAGCAGTTCTTC. Protein sequence: CASSSGQYNEQFF.

This sequence joins TRBV5-4 and TRBJ2-3, with D possibly being TRBD1 (5 bases). Germline-derived CDR1 and CDR2 are SGHNT and YYREEE (reference sequence). The V end lost 0 bases, the J end lost 5 bases, and 13 bases lay between the germline ends. The CDR3 sequence is 15 residues long. The CDR3 loop is CASSLARAGGDTQYF. The CDR3 DNA sequence: TGTGCCAGCAGCTTGGCCAGGGCTGGTGGAGATACGCAGTATTTT.

CDR3 amino acids: CASSGSFQLQSRANVLTF. CDR3 in DNA: TGTGCCAGCAGCGGATCGTTTCAGCTCCAAAGTCGGGCCAACGTCCTGACTTTC. The rearrangement uses TRBV7-4 and TRBJ2-6; D gene ambiguous. Germline CDR1 SGHVT, CDR2 SQSDAQ. The V end was cut by 5 bases, the J end by 5 bases, with 22 bases between. CDR3 length: 18 amino acids. The full variable domain, in which reference TRBV7-4 and TRBJ2-6 provide the parts outside the CDR3, is GAGVSQSPRYKVAKRGRDVALRCDSISGHVTLYWYRQTLGQGSEVLTYSQSDAQRDKSGRPSGRFSAERPERSVSTLKIQRTEQGDSAVYLCASSGSFQLQSRANVLTFGAGSRLTVL.

The chain is built from TRBV10-3 and TRBJ2-5; maybe TRBD2 (7 bases). CDR1 is ENHRY, CDR2 SYGVKD, per germline. V gave up 3 bases and J gave up 3 bases, with 17 bases separating them. The CDR3 spans 16 residues. DNA for the CDR3: TGTGCCATCAGTGATCCAACCAGGGGACTAAAAGAGACCCAGTACTTC. Translated, it gives CAISDPTRGLKETQYF.

V is TRBV28 and J is TRBJ1-3; unclear D gene. The CDR3 loop spans 13 amino acids. V was shortened by 7 bases and J by 8 bases, with 15 bases between the two germline ends. Germline V gene data show CDR1 as MDHEN and CDR2 as SYDVKM. The CDR3 region is CASTPQEFDTIYF. DNA for the CDR3: TGTGCCAGCACGCCCCAGGAGTTTGACACCATATATTTT.

This rearrangement joins TRBV4-1 to TRBJ1-1; D not resolved. V was trimmed by 0 bases and J by 8 bases, leaving 7 bases between them. Germline V gene lookup returns CDR1 MGHRA and CDR2 YSYEKL. The CDR3 extends over 12 amino acids. The CDR3 region is CASSQDKREAFF. CDR3 in DNA: TGCGCCAGCAGCCAAGATAAGAGAGAAGCTTTCTTT.

The rearrangement joins TRBV7-9 to TRBJ1-1; D unclear. V lost 3 bases to trimming and J lost 5 bases, with 16 bases between them. From germline, CDR1 is SEHNR and CDR2 FQNEAQ (reference sequence). This CDR3 has 15 residues. The CDR3 loop reads CASSFRDISGTEAFF. In DNA, the CDR3 is TGTGCCAGCAGCTTTAGAGACATTTCGGGTACTGAAGCTTTCTTT.

This chain uses TRBV5-1 with TRBJ2-1, with D possibly being TRBD1 (5 bases). Deletions cut 0 bases from V and 4 bases from J, with 5 bases between. The CDR3 consists of 13 residues. From germline, CDR1 is SGHRS and CDR2 YFSETQ. Written as DNA, the CDR3 is TGCGCCAGCAGCTTGGACAGGTACAATGAGCAGTTCTTC. Its translation is CASSLDRYNEQFF.

This sequence joins TRBV9 and TRBJ1-1; TRBD1 matches 9 bases. Germline V CDR1 and CDR2: SGDLS, YYNGEE. V lost 2 bases, J lost 9 bases, and 8 bases stayed unmatched. CDR3 size: 14 residues. CDR3 sequence (DNA): TGTGCCAGCAGCGTTACGGACAGGGGCCGCCAAGCTTTCTTT. This encodes CASSVTDRGRQAFF.

This clone has only a few counts. This rearrangement joins TRBV9 to TRBJ2-2; the match to TRBD1 covers 9 bases. This CDR3 is 16 amino acids long. With 0 bases clipped from V and 5 bases from J, the junction kept 5 bases outside the gene matches. The germline V gene encodes CDR1 SGDLS and CDR2 YYNGEE. CDR3 protein: CASSVAQGAKTGELFF. The CDR3 DNA reads as TGTGCCAGCAGCGTAGCACAGGGGGCTAAGACCGGGGAGCTGTTTTTT.

The chain is built from TRBV25-1 and TRBJ2-7, with TRBD1 matching over 8 bases. The V gene's germline CDR1 is MGHDK and CDR2 SYGVNS. The CDR3 is made up of 14 amino acids. The junction had 5 bases not matched to a gene; V was cut back by 5 bases and J by 2 bases. CDR3: CASSKGQGTYEQYF. As DNA, the CDR3 is TGTGCCAGCAGTAAAGGACAGGGAACCTACGAGCAGTACTTC.

V gene TRBV5-1 combines with J gene TRBJ1-2, with D unresolved. The germline gives CDR1 SGHRS, CDR2 YFSETQ. CDR3 size: 13 residues. Trimming took off 4 bases at V and 4 bases at J, with 11 bases between the two ends. The CDR3 region is CASSPNLGYGYTF. In DNA, the CDR3 is TGCGCCAGCAGCCCCAATTTAGGCTATGGCTACACCTTC. The full variable domain, rest sourced from reference TRBV5-1 and TRBJ1-2, is KAGVTQTPRYLIKTRGQQVTLSCSPISGHRSVSWYQQTPGQGLQFLFEYFSETQRNKGNFPGRFSGRQFSNSRSEMNVSTLELGDSALYLCASSPNLGYGYTFGSGTRLTVV.

Here the CDR3 DNA reads TGTGCCAGCTCAGACGCCTACCAAGAGACCCAGTACTTC. This gives the protein CASSDAYQETQYF. This chain uses TRBV18 with TRBJ2-5; unclear D gene. The V and J ends lost 5 bases and 0 bases respectively, with 7 bases between them. Germline V gene sequence: CDR1 KGHSH, CDR2 LQKENI. This CDR3 contains 13 residues.

This chain connects TRBV29-1 to TRBJ2-7, with a weak D call TRBD2 (6 bases). The CDR3 is 11 residues long. Trimming shortened V by 5 bases and J by 3 bases, and 8 bases separated the two germline ends. CDR1 SQVTM and CDR2 ANQGSEA come from the germline V gene. The CDR3 spells CSVSSVYEQYF. CDR3 coding DNA: TGCAGCGTTTCTAGCGTCTACGAGCAGTACTTC.

This chain joins TRBV10-2 and TRBJ2-1, with TRBD2 matching over 10 bases. V dropped 3 bases and J dropped 4; count of bases not matched to a gene: 12. CDR1 WSHSY and CDR2 SAAADI come from the germline V gene. This CDR3 has 18 amino acids. CDR3 DNA sequence: TGCGCCAGCAGTGAAGGAGGTAGCGGGGGGCCGATGTACAATGAGCAGTTCTTC. Translated, it gives CASSEGGSGGPMYNEQFF.

This sequence joins TRBV27 and TRBJ1-1; D may be TRBD1 (5 bases). In germline, CDR1 is MNHEY, CDR2 SMNVEV (reference sequence). Trimming left V 6 bases short and J 5 bases short, with 13 bases between. This CDR3 comprises 13 residues. The CDR3: CASREGRETEAFF. CDR3 bases: TGTGCCAGCAGAGAGGGGAGAGAGACTGAAGCTTTCTTT.

The rearrangement joins TRBV6-6 to TRBJ2-6; 7 nucleotides line up with TRBD2. Losses at the gene ends were 4 bases for V and 4 bases for J; bases not matched to a gene: 4. CDR3 length equals 15 residues. Germline V CDR1 and CDR2: MNHNY, SVGAGI (reference sequence). CDR3 DNA sequence: TGTGCCAGCAGTTGGGGAGGGGACGGGGCCAACGTCCTGACTTTC. Its protein product is CASSWGGDGANVLTF.

V and J are TRBV2 and TRBJ2-1, with 12 bases that match TRBD1. CDR1 is SNHLY, CDR2 FYNNEI, per germline. J lost 9 bases, V lost 5 bases, and 8 bases had no gene match. This CDR3 has 15 residues. The CDR3 here is CASSLGDRGLGEQFF. As DNA, the CDR3 is TGTGCCAGCAGTTTAGGGGACAGGGGGCTTGGTGAGCAGTTCTTC.